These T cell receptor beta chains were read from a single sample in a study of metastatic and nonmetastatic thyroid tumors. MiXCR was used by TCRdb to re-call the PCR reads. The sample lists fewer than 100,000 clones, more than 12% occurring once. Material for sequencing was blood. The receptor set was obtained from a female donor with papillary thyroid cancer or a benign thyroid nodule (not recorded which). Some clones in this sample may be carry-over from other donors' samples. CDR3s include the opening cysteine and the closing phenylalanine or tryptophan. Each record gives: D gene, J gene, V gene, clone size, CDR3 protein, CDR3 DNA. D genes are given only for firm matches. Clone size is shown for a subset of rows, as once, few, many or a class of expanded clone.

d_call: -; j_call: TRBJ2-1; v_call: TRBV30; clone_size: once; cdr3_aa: CAWSPRRGYNEQFF; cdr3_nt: TGTGCCTGGAGTCCCCGGAGGGGATACAATGAGCAGTTCTTC
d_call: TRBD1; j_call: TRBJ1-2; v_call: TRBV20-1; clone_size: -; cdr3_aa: CSADIPDRLGYTF; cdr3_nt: TGCAGTGCCGATATACCGGACAGGTTAGGCTACACCTTC
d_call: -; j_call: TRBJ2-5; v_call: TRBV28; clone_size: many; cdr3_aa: CASSNGASRETQYF; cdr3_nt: TGTGCCAGCAGTAATGGGGCCTCAAGGGAGACCCAGTACTTC
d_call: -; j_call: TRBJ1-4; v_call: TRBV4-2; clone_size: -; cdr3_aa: CASSSQGATNEKLFF; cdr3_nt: TGTGCCAGCAGCTCTCAGGGCGCCACTAATGAAAAACTGTTTTTT
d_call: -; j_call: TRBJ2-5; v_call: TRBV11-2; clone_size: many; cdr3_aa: CASSLANQETQYF; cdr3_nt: TGTGCCAGCAGCTTAGCTAATCAAGAGACCCAGTACTTC
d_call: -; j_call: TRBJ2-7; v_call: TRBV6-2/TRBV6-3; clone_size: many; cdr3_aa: CASSYSPRDKRYEQYF; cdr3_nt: TGTGCCAGCAGTTACTCTCCCAGGGATAAACGCTACGAGCAGTACTTC
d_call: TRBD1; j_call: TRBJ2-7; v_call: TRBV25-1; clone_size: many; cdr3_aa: CASSPTGTGDYEQYF; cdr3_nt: TGTGCCAGCAGTCCCACCGGGACAGGGGACTACGAGCAGTACTTC
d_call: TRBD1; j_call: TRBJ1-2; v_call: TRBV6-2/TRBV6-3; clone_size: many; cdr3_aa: CASSPDRGPYGYTF; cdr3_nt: TGTGCCAGCAGTCCGGACAGGGGGCCATACGGCTACACCTTC
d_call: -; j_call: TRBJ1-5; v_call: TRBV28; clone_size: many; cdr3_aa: CASSLLGQNQPQHF; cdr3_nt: TGTGCCAGCAGTTTATTAGGGCAAAATCAGCCCCAGCATTTT
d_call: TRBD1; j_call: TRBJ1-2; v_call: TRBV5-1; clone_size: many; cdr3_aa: CASSSELQGEGYGYTF; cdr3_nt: TGCGCCAGCAGCTCGGAATTACAGGGGGAGGGCTATGGCTACACCTTC
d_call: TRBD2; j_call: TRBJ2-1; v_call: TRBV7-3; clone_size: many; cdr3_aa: CASSLRVGGGSYNEQFF; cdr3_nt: TGTGCCAGCAGCTTACGTGTCGGGGGGGGCTCCTACAATGAGCAGTTCTTC
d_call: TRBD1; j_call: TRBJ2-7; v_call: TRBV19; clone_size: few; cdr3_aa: CACSMGTVGDEQYF; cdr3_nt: TGTGCCTGTAGTATGGGGACAGTTGGCGACGAGCAGTACTTC
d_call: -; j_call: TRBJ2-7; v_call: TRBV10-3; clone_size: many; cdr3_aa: CAISAGDSRYEQYF; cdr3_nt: TGTGCCATCAGTGCGGGGGACAGTCGCTACGAGCAGTACTTC
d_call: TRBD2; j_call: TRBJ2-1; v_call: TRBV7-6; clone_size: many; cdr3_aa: CASSLGTSRNEQFF; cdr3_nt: TGTGCCAGCAGCTTAGGGACTAGCAGAAATGAGCAGTTCTTC
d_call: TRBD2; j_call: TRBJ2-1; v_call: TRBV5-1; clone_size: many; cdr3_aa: CASSSTSGGAHNEQFF; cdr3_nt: TGCGCCAGCAGCTCGACTAGCGGGGGGGCCCACAATGAGCAGTTCTTC
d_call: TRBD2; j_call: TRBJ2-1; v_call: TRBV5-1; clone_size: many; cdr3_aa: CASSVLAGGLQFF; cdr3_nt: TGCGCCAGCAGCGTACTAGCGGGGGGTCTGCAGTTCTTC
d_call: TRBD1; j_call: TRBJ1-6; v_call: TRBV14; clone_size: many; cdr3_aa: CASSLGTANSPLHF; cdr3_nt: TGTGCCAGCAGCCTCGGGACAGCTAATTCACCCCTCCACTTT
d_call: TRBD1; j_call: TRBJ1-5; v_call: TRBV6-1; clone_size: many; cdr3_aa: CASTGGSNQPQHF; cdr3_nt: TGTGCCAGTACAGGGGGTAGCAATCAGCCCCAGCATTTT
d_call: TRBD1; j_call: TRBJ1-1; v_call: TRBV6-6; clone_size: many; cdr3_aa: CASSYGHTGTGGGNTEAFF; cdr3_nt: TGTGCCAGCAGTTACGGTCACACCGGGACAGGGGGGGGGAACACTGAAGCTTTCTTT
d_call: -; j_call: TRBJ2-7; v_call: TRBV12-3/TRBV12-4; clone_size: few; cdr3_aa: CSSILRYEQYF; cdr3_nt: TGTTCCAGCATTTTACGATACGAGCAGTACTTC
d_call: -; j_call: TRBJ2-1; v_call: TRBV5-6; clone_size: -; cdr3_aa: CAISLVVPPPYNEQFF; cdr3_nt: TGTGCCATCAGCTTGGTGGTCCCCCCACCCTACAATGAGCAGTTCTTC
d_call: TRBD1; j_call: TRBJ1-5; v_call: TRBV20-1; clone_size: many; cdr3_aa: CSARPGQGPNQPQHF; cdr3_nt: TGCAGTGCTAGACCGGGACAGGGACCCAATCAGCCCCAGCATTTT
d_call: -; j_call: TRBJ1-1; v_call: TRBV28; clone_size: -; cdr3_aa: CASSLMRSEAFF; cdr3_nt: TGTGCCAGCAGTTTAATGCGCAGTGAAGCTTTCTTT
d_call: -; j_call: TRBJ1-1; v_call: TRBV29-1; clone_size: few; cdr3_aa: CSWDLWATAMNTEAFF; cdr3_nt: TGCAGCTGGGACTTGTGGGCGACAGCTATGAACACTGAAGCTTTCTTT
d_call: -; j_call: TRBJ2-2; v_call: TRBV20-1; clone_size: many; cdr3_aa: CSARDINTENTGELFF; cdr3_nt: TGCAGTGCTAGAGATATCAACACAGAGAACACCGGGGAGCTGTTTTTT
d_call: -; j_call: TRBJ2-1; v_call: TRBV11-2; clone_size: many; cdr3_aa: CASSLGGEQFF; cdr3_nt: TGTGCCAGCAGCTTAGGGGGAGAGCAGTTCTTC
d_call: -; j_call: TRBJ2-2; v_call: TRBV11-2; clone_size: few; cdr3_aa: CASSPRVWDIHPGELFF; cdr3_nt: TGTGCCAGCAGCCCCCGGGTTTGGGACATTCATCCGGGGGAGCTGTTTTTT
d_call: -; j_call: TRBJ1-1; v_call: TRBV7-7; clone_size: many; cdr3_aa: CASSLGINTEAFF; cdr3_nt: TGTGCTAGCAGCTTAGGGATAAACACTGAAGCTTTCTTT
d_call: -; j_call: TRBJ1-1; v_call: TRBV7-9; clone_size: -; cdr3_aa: CASILDRGTESFF; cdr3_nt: TGTGCCAGCATCTTAGATCGGGGTACTGAATCTTTCTTT
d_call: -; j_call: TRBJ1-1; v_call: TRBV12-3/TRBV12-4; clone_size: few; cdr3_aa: CASSPDKNTEAFF; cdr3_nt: TGTGCCAGCAGCCCGGACAAGAACACTGAAGCTTTCTTT
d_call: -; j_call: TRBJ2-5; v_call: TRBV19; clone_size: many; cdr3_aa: CASSGRGSGTQYF; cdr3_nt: TGTGCCAGTAGTGGACGGGGGTCCGGGACCCAGTACTTC
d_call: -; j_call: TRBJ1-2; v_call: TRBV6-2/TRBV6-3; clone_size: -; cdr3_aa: CASTKGALGEYAYTF; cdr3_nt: TGTGCCAGCACAAAAGGTGCACTAGGAGAGTATGCCTACACCTTC
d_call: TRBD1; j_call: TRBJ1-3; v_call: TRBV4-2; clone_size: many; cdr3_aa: CASSPGTAISGNTIYF; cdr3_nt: TGTGCCAGCAGCCCCGGGACAGCAATCTCTGGAAACACCATATATTTT
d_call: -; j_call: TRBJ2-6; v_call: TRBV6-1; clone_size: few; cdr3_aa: CASSAQAGGSNVLTF; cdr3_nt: TGTGCCAGCAGTGCACAGGCAGGTGGGTCCAACGTCCTGACTTTC
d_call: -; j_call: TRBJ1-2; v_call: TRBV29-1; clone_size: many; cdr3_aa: CSVTGEANYGYTF; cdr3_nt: TGCAGCGTTACCGGGGAGGCTAACTATGGCTACACCTTC
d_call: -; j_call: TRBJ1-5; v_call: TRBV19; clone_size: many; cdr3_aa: CASSIAPGRAQHF; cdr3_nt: TGTGCCAGTAGTATAGCCCCCGGCCGGGCCCAGCATTTT
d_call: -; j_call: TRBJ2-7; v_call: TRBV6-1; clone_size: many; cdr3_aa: CASGKAGSYEQYF; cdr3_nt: TGTGCCAGCGGGAAGGCAGGGTCATACGAGCAGTACTTC
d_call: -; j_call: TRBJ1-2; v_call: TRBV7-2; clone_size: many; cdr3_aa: CASSAGTKNDYTF; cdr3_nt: TGTGCCAGCAGCGCCGGGACTAAAAACGACTACACCTTC
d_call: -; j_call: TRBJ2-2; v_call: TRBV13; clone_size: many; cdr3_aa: CASSRLAESNTGELFF; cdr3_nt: TGTGCCAGCAGCCGTTTAGCGGAGTCGAACACCGGGGAGCTGTTTTTT
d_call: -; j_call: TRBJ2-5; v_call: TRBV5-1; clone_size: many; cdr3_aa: CASSLASVGAETQYF; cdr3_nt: TGCGCCAGCAGCTTGGCCAGCGTCGGGGCAGAGACCCAGTACTTC
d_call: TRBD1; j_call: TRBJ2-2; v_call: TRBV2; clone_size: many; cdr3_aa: CASSPGQGIYTGELFF; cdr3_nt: TGTGCCAGCTCTCCCGGACAGGGGATATACACCGGGGAGCTGTTTTTT
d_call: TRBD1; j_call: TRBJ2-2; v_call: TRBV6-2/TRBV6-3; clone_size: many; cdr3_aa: CASSYSVDRVTGELFF; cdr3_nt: TGTGCCAGCAGTTACTCGGTGGACAGGGTCACCGGGGAGCTGTTTTTT
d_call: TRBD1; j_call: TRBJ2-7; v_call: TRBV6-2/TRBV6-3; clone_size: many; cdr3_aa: CASSYRNRGEQYF; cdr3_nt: TGTGCCAGCAGTTACCGGAACAGGGGCGAGCAGTACTTC
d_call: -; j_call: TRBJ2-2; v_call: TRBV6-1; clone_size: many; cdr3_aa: CASSHFTGGELFF; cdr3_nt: TGTGCCAGCAGCCACTTTACAGGCGGGGAGCTGTTTTTT
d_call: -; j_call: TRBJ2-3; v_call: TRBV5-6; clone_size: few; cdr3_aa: CASSLLNLRGWTTDTQYF; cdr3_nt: TGTGCCAGCAGCTTGCTAAATCTTAGGGGGTGGACCACAGATACGCAGTATTTT
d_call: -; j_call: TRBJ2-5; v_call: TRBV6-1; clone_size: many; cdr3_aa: CASSHLTGTIVVGETQYF; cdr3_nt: TGTGCCAGCAGTCACCTCACCGGGACGATTGTTGTGGGAGAGACCCAGTACTTC
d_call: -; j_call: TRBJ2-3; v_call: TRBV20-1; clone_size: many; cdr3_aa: CSATPDSALHTQYF; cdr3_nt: TGCAGTGCTACCCCGGACTCTGCCCTACATACGCAGTATTTT
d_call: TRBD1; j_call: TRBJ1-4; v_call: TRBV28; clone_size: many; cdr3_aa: CASSLGQGASEKLFF; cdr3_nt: TGTGCCAGCAGTTTGGGCCAGGGGGCGAGTGAAAAACTGTTTTTT
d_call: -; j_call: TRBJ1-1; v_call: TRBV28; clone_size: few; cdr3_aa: CASSLPDSLGTEAFF; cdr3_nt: TGTGCCAGCAGTTTGCCCGACAGTCTTGGCACTGAAGCTTTCTTT
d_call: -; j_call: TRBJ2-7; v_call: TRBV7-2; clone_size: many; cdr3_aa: CASSLGVGEQYF; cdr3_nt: TGTGCCAGCAGCTTGGGGGTTGGCGAGCAGTACTTC
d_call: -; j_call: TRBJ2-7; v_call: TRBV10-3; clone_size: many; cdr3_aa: CAISSSGREGSYEQYF; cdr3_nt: TGTGCCATCAGCTCATCAGGACGCGAGGGCTCCTACGAGCAGTACTTC
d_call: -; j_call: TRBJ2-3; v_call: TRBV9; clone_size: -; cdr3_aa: CASSTNGGARTDTQYF; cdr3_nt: TGTGCCAGCAGCACGAATGGGGGGGCTCGCACAGATACGCAGTATTTT
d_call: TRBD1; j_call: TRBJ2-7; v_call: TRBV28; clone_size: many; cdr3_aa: CASSSPGQGDYEQYF; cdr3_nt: TGTGCCAGCAGTTCCCCGGGACAGGGGGACTACGAGCAGTACTTC
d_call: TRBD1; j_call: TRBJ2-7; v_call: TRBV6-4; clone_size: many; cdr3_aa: CASSVAAGGHYEQYF; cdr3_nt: TGTGCCAGCAGTGTTGCGGCAGGGGGACACTACGAGCAGTACTTC